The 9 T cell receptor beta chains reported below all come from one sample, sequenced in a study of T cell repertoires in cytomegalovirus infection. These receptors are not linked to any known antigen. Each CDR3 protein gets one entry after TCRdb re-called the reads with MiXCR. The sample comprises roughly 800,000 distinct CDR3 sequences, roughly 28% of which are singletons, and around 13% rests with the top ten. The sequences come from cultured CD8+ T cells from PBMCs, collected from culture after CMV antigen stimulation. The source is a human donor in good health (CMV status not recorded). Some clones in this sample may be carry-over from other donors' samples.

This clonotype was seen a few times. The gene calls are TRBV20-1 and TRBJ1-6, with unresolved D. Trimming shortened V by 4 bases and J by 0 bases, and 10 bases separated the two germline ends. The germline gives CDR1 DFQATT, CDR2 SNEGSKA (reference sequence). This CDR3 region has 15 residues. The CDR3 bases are TGCAGTGCTATGACACCTAGCTCCTATAATTCACCCCTCCACTTT. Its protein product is CSAMTPSSYNSPLHF.

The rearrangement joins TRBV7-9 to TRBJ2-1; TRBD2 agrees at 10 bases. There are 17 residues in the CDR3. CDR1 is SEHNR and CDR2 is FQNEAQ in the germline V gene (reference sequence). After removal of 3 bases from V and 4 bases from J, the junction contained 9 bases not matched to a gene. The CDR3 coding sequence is TGTGCCAGCAGCTTTAAATGGGGACTAGCGAATTACAATGAGCAGTTCTTC. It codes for CASSFKWGLANYNEQFF.

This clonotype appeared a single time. The CDR3 nucleotides are TGTGCCAGTAGTATAGCGGGGACAGGGGAAGCTTTCTTT. Translation gives CASSIAGTGEAFF. The rearrangement uses TRBV19 and TRBJ1-1; 9 bases match TRBD1. The CDR3 loop spans 13 amino acids. The J segment lost 8 bases and the V segment lost 1 base, leaving 2 bases of the junction unmatched. Germline loops: CDR1 LNHDA, CDR2 SQIVND (reference sequence).

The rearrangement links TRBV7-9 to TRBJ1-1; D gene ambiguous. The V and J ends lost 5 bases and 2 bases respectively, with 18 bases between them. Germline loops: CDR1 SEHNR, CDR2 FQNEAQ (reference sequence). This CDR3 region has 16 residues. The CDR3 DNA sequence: TGTGCCAGCAGCCAATCAGGACTAGGGAAAAACACTGAAGCTTTCTTT. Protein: CASSQSGLGKNTEAFF. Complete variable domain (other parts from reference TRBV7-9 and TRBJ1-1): DTGVSQNPRHKITKRGQNVTFRCDPISEHNRLYWYRQTLGQGPEFLTYFQNEAQLEKSRLLSDRFSAERPKGSFSTLEIQRTEQGDSAMYLCASSQSGLGKNTEAFFGQGTRLTVV.

DNA for the CDR3: TGTGCCAGCAGTTACTCGACTCCGAGCTCCAATCAGCCCCAGCATTTT. Its protein is CASSYSTPSSNQPQHF. The rearrangement joins TRBV6-5 to TRBJ1-5; no clear D. The CDR3 runs to 16 residues. The V and J ends lost 0 bases and 3 bases respectively, with 12 bases between them. Germline CDR1 is MNHEY and CDR2 is SVGAGI.

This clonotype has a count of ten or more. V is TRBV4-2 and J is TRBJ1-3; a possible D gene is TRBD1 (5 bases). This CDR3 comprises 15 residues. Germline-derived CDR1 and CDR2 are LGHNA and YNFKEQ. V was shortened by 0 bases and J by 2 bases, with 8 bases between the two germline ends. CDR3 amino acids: CASSQDPGTGNTIYF. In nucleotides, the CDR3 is TGTGCCAGCAGCCAAGATCCAGGGACTGGAAACACCATATATTTT.

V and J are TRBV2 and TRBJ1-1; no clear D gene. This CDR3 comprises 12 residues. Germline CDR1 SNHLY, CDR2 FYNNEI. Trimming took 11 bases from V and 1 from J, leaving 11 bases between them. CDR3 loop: CALKGGNTEAFF. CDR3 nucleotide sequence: TGTGCCCTAAAGGGCGGGAACACTGAAGCTTTCTTT.

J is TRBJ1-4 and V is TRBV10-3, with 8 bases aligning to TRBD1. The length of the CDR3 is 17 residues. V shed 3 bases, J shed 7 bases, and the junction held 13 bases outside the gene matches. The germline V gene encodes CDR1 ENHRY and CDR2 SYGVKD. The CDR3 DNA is TGTGCCATCAGTGACCCTCTGGACAGGGATGGTGCTGAAAAACTGTTTTTT. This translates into CAISDPLDRDGAEKLFF.

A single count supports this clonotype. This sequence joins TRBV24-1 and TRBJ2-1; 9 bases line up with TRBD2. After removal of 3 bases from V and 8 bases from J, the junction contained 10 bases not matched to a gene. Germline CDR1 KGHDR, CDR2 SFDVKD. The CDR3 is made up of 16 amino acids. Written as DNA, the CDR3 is TGTGCCACCAGTGATATAAGCGGGGGGCTGCTATATGAGCAGTTCTTC. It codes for CATSDISGGLLYEQFF.